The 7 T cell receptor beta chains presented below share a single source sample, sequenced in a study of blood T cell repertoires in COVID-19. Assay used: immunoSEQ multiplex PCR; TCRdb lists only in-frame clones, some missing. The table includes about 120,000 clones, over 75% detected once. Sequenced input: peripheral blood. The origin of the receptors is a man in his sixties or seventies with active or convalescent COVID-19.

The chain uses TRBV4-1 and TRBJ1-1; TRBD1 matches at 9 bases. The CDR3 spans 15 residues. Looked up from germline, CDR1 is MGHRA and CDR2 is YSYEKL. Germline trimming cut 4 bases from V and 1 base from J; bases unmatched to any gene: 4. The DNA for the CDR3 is TGCGCCAGCAGCCCGGGACAGGGACGGAACACTGAAGCTTTCTTT. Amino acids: CASSPGQGRNTEAFF.

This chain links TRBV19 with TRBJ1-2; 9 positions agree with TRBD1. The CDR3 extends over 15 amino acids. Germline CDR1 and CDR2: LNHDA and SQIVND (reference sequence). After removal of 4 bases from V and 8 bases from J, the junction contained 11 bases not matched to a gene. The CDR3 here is CASSNRGQGLGGYTF. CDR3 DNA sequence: TGTGCCAGTAGTAACCGGGGACAGGGACTCGGGGGCTACACCTTC.

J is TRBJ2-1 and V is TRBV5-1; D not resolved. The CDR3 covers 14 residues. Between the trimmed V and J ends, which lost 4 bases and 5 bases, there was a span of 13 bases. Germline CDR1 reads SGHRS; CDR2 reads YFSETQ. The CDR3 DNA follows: TGCGCCAGCAGCAAAAATCCCCCCGACAATGAGCAGTTCTTC. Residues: CASSKNPPDNEQFF.

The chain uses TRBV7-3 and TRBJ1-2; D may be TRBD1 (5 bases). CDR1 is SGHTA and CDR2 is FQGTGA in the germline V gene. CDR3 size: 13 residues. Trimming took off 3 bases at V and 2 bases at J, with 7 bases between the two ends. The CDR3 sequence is CASSLGGNYGYTF. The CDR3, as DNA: TGTGCCAGCAGCTTGGGGGGAAACTATGGCTACACCTTC. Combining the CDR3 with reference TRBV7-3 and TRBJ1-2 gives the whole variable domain GAGVSQTPSNKVTEKGKYVELRCDPISGHTALYWYRQSLGQGPEFLIYFQGTGAADDSGLPNDRFFAVRPEGSVSTLKIQRTERGDSAVYLCASSLGGNYGYTFGSGTRLTVV.

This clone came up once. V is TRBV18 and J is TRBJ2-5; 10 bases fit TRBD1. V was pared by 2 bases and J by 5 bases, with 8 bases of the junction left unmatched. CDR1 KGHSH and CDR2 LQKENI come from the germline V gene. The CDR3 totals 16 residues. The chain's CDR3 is CASSPDPRQGAETQYF. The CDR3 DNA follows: TGTGCCAGCTCACCAGATCCCCGACAGGGGGCTGAGACCCAGTACTTC.

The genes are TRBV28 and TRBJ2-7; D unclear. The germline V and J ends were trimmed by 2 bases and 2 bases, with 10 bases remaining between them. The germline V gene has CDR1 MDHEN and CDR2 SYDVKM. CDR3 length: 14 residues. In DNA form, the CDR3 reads TGTGCCAGCAGTTTAAACGGGTGGCCCTACGAGCAGTACTTC. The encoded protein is CASSLNGWPYEQYF.

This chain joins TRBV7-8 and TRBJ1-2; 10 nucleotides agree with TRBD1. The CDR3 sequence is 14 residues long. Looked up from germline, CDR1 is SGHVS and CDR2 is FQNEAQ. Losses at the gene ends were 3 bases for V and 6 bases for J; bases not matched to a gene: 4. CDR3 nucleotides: TGTGCCAGCAGCTTGGGGACAGGGGTTAATGGCTACACCTTC. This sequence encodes CASSLGTGVNGYTF.